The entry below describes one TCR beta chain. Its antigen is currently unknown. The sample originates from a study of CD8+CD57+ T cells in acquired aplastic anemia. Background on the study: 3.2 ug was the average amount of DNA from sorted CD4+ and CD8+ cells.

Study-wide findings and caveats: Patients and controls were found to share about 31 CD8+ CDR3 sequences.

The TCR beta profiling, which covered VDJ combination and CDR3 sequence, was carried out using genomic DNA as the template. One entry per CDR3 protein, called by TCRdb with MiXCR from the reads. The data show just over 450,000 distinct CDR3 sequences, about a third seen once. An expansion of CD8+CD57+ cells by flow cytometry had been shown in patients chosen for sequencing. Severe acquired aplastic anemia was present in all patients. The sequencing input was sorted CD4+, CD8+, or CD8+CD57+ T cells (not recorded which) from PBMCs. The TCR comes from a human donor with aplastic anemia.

CDR3 residues: CASSQGRGTDTQYF. In nucleotides, the CDR3 is TGTGCCAGCAGCCAAGGCAGGGGCACAGATACGCAGTATTTT. V and J are TRBV3-1 and TRBJ2-3; tentatively, D is TRBD1 (5 bases). Germline V gene sequence: CDR1 LGHDT, CDR2 YNNKEL (reference sequence). The CDR3 spans 14 residues. V was shortened by 1 base and J by 1 base, with 6 bases between the two germline ends.